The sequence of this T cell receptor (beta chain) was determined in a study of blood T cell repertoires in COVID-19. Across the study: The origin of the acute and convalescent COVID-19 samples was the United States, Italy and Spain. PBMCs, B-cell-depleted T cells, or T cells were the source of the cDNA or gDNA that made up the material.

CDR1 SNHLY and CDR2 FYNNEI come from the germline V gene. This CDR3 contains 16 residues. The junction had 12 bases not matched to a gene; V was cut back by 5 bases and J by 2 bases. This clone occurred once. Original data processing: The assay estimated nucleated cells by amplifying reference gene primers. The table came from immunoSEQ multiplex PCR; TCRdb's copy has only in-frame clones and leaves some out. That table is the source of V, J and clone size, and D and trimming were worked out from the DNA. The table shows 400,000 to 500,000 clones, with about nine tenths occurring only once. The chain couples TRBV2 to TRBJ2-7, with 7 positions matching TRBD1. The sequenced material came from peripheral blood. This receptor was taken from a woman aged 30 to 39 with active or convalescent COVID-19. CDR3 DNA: TGTGCCAGCAGTTCTCTCCGGGACAGAAAAACCTACGAGCAGTACTTC. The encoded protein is CASSSLRDRKTYEQYF. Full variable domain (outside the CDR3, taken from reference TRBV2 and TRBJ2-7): EPEVTQTPSHQVTQMGQEVILRCVPISNHLYFYWYRQILGQKVEFLVSFYNNEISEKSEIFDDQFSVERPDGSNFTLKIRSTKLEDSAMYFCASSSLRDRKTYEQYFGPGTRLTVT.